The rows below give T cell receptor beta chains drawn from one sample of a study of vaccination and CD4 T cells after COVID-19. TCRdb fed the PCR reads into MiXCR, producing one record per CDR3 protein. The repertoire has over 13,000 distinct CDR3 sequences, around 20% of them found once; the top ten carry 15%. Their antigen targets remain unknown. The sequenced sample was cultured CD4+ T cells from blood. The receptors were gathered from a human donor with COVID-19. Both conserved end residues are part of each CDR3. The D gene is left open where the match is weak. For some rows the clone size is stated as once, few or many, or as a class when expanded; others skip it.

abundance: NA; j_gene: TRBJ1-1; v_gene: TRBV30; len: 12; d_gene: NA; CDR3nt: TGTGCCTGGAGTGTAGCAGGTTCTGAAGCTTTCTTT; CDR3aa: CAWSVAGSEAFF
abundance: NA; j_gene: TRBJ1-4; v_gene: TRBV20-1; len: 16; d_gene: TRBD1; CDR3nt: TGCAGTGCTAGTCCCAGGGGGGCGTCTACTAATGAAAAACTGTTTTTT; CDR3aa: CSASPRGASTNEKLFF
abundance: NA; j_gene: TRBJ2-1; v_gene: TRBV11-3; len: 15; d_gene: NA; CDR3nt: TGTGCCAGCAGCTTAGATTGGGGGGCTTACAATGAGCAGTTCTTC; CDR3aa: CASSLDWGAYNEQFF
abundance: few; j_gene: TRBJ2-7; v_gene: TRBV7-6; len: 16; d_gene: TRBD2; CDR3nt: TGTGCCAGCAGTCCCGAGGGACTAGCGGACTCCTACGAGCAGTACTTC; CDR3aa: CASSPEGLADSYEQYF
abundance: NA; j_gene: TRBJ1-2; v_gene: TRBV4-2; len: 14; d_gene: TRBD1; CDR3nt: TGTGCCAGCAGCCAAGATCAGGGGACAGCTGGCTACACCTTC; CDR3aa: CASSQDQGTAGYTF
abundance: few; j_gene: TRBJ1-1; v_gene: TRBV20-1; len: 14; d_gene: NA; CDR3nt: TGCAGTGCTAGTTCTACGTGGAGGAACACTGAAGCTTTCTTT; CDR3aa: CSASSTWRNTEAFF
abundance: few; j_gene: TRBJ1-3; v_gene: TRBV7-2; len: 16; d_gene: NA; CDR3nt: TGTGCCAGCAGCCCCCCGGGAGGGACGAAAGGAAACACCATATATTTT; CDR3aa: CASSPPGGTKGNTIYF
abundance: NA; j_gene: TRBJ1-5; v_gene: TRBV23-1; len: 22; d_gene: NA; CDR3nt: TGCGCCAGCAGTCAATCGGGGGGCTGGTGGGTGTGGGGTGTGGTGGGCAATCAGCCCCAGCATTTT; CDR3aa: CASSQSGGWWVWGVVGNQPQHF
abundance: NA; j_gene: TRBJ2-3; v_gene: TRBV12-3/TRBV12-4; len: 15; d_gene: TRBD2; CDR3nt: TGTGCCAGCACCCTTAGTGGCGGGGGGACGAATACGCAGTATTTT; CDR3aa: CASTLSGGGTNTQYF
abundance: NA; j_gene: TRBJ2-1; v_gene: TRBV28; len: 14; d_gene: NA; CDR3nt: TGTGCCAGCAGCTCCCTAGTGAGCCGGAATGAGCAGTTCTTC; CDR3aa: CASSSLVSRNEQFF
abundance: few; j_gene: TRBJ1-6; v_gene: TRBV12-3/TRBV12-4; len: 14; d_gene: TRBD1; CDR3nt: TGTGCCAGCAGCCTAGACAGGGGACAATCACCCCTCCACTTT; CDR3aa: CASSLDRGQSPLHF
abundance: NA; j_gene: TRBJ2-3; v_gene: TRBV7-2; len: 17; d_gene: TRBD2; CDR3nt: TGTGCCAGCAGTCGGACTAGCGGGGGAACCCCCACAGATACGCAGTATTTT; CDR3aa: CASSRTSGGTPTDTQYF
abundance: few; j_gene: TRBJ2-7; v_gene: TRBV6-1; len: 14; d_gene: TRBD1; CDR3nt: TGTGCCAGCAGTGCCGGGACAGGGCTCTACGAGCAGTACTTC; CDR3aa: CASSAGTGLYEQYF
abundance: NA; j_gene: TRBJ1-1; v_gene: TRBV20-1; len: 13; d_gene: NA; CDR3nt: TGCAGTGCTCGGACAGACCCTTCAGCTGAAGCTTTCTTT; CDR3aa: CSARTDPSAEAFF
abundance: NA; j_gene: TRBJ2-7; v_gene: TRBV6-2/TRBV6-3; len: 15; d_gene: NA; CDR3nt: TGTGCCAGCAGAGAGGGAGTTCGGCCCTTAGACGAGCAGTACTTC; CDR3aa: CASREGVRPLDEQYF
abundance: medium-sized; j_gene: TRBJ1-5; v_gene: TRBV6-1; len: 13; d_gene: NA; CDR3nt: TGTGCCAGCAGTGAAGGTGTGGGGCCGCCCCAGCATTTT; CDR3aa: CASSEGVGPPQHF